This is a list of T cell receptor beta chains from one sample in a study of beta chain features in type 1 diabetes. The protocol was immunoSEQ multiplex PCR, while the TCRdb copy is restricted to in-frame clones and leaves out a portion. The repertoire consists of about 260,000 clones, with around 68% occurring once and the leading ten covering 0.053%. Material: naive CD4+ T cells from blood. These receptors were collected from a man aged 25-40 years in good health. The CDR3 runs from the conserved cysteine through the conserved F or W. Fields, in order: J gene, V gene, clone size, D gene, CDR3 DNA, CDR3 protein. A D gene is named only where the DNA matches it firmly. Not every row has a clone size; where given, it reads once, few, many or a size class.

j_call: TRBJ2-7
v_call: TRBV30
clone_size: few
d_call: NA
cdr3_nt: TGTGCCTGGAGTGTACTGAGGCCCTACGAGCAGTACTTC
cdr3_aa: CAWSVLRPYEQYF

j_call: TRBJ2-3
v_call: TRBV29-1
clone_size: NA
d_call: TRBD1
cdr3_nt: TGCAGCGTTGCCGGGACAGGGGACACAGATACGCAGTATTTT
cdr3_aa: CSVAGTGDTDTQYF

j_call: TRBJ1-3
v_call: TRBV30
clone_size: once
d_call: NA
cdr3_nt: TGTGCCTGGAGTGGAGACGGAAACACCATATATTTT
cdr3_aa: CAWSGDGNTIYF

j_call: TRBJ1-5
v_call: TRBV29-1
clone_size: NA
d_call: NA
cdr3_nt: TGCAGCGTTGAAGACAGGGGAGGACAGCCCCAGCATTTT
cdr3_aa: CSVEDRGGQPQHF

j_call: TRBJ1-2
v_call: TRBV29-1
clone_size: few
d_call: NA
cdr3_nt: TGCATTGGGGGTGAGGATGGCTACACCTTC
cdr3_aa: CIGGEDGYTF

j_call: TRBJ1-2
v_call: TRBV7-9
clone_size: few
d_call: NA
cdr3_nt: TGTGCCAGCAGTTTACAGGGAGTGCTCTATGGCTACACCTTC
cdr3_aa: CASSLQGVLYGYTF

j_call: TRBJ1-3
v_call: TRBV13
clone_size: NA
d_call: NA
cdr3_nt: TGTGCCAGCAGCGAGTCTGGAAACACCATATATTTT
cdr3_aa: CASSESGNTIYF

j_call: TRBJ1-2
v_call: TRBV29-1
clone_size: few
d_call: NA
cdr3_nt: TGCAGCGCCTCCCAGCACCTCGGTTTGAAGGGCTACACCTTC
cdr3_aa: CSASQHLGLKGYTF

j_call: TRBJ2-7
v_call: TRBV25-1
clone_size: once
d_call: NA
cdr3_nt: TGTGCCAGCGGACAGCATAACAACTACGAGCAGTACTTC
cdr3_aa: CASGQHNNYEQYF

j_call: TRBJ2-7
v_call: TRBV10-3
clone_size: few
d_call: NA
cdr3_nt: TGTGCCATCAGTGCTAGGAATTCCTACGAGCAGTACTTC
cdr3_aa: CAISARNSYEQYF

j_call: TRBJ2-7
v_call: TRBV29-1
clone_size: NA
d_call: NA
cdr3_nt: TGCAGCGTTGAATACAGGGACGAGCAGTACTTC
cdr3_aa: CSVEYRDEQYF

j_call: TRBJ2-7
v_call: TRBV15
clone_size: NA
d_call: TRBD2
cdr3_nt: TGTGCCACCAGCAGAGACCCGGCGAGCGGGATCGACGAGCAGTACTTC
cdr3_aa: CATSRDPASGIDEQYF

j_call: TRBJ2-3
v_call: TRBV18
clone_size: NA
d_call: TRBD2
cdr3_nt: TGTGCCAGCTCACCACTGAGCGGGGCCACAGATACGCAGTATTTT
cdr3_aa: CASSPLSGATDTQYF

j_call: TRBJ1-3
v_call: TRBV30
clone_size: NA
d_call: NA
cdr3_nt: TGTGCCTGGACCCCTGGTGGTTCTGGAAACACCATATATTTT
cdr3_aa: CAWTPGGSGNTIYF

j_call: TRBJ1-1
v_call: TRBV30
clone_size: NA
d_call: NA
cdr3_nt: TGTGCCTGGAGACAGGACGCTGAAGCTTTCTTT
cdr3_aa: CAWRQDAEAFF

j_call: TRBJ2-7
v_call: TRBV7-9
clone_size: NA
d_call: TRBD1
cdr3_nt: TGTGCCAGCAGCTTGGACAGGGACGAGCAGTACTTC
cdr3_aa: CASSLDRDEQYF

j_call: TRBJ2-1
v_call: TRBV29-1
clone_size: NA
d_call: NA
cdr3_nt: TGCAGCACCTTACGGGAGATTACCTACAATGAGCAGTTCTTC
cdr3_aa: CSTLREITYNEQFF